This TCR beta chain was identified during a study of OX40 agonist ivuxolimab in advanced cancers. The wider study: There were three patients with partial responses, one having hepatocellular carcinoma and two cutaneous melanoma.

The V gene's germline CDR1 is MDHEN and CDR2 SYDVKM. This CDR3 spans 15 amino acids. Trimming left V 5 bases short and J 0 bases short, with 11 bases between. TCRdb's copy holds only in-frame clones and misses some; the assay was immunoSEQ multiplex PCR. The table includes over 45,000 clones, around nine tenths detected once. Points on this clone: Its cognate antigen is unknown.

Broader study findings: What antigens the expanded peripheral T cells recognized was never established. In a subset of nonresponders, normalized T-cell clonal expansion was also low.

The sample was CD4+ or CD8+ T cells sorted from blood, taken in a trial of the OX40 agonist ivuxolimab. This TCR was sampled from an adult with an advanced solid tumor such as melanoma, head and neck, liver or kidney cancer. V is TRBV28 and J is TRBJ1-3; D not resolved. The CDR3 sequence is CASSPGWGSGNTIYF. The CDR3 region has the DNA TGTGCCAGCAGTCCCGGGTGGGGCTCTGGAAACACCATATATTTT.